The next 6 T cell receptor beta chains were all read from a single sample in a study of PD-1 blockade in classical Hodgkin lymphoma. All the patients suffered relapse after autologous stem cell transplantation, and brentuximab vedotin exposure differed. Only in-frame clones appear in the TCRdb table, and some are missing; sequencing was by immunoSEQ multiplex PCR. This sample carries approximately 80,000 clones, approximately 91% of them seen once, and the ten largest clones take 20% to 25%. The source material was peripheral blood mononuclear cells (PBMCs), sampled at baseline. Receptor source: a human donor with classical Hodgkin lymphoma.

The gene calls are TRBV4-1 and TRBJ1-3; D gene ambiguous. There are 17 residues in the CDR3. V lost 0 bases and J lost 2, with 14 bases in between. The germline V gene has CDR1 MGHRA and CDR2 YSYEKL. The CDR3: CASSQDWAFGAGNTIYF. For the CDR3, the DNA is TGCGCCAGCAGCCAAGATTGGGCTTTCGGGGCTGGAAACACCATATATTTT.

The genes are TRBV5-1 and TRBJ2-2; TRBD1 might be the D (6 bases). Trimming took off 3 bases at V and 3 bases at J, with 12 bases between the two ends. The CDR3 has 15 residues. CDR1 and CDR2 (germline): SGHRS, YFSETQ. This CDR3 is CASSSQGWDTGELFF. CDR3 DNA sequence: TGCGCCAGCAGCTCACAGGGATGGGACACCGGGGAGCTGTTTTTT. Full variable domain (missing parts from reference TRBV5-1 and TRBJ2-2): KAGVTQTPRYLIKTRGQQVTLSCSPISGHRSVSWYQQTPGQGLQFLFEYFSETQRNKGNFPGRFSGRQFSNSRSEMNVSTLELGDSALYLCASSSQGWDTGELFFGEGSRLTVL.

This sequence joins TRBV28 and TRBJ2-7; D not resolved. The germline V gene encodes CDR1 MDHEN and CDR2 SYDVKM. The CDR3 totals 12 residues. V was shortened by 5 bases and J by 2 bases, with 7 bases between the two germline ends. As DNA, the CDR3 is TGTGCCAGCAGTCTAGGGACCTACGAGCAGTACTTC. Residues: CASSLGTYEQYF. Full variable domain (rest looked up from reference TRBV28 and TRBJ2-7): DVKVTQSSRYLVKRTGEKVFLECVQDMDHENMFWYRQDPGLGLRLIYFSYDVKMKEKGDIPEGYSVSREKKERFSLILESASTNQTSMYLCASSLGTYEQYFGPGTRLTVT.

Written as DNA, the CDR3 is TGTGCCAGCAGTACGACTAGCTCCTACGAGCAGTACTTC. Amino acids: CASSTTSSYEQYF. V gene TRBV6-5 combines with J gene TRBJ2-7; D possibly corresponds to TRBD2 (6 bases). V was pared by 5 bases and J by 0 bases, with 8 bases between. Germline V gene sequence: CDR1 MNHEY, CDR2 SVGAGI. This CDR3 region has 13 residues.

The gene calls are TRBV27 and TRBJ2-7; the match to TRBD1 covers 8 bases. Germline V CDR1 and CDR2: MNHEY, SMNVEV (reference sequence). The CDR3 is 13 residues long. V lost 8 bases, J lost 2 bases, and 5 bases stayed unmatched. CDR3 residues: CASRGTGPYEQYF. In nucleotides, the CDR3 is TGTGCCAGCCGAGGGACAGGTCCCTACGAGCAGTACTTC.

The rearrangement uses TRBV30 and TRBJ2-1; 9 positions match TRBD2. Losses at the gene ends were 4 bases for V and 6 bases for J; bases not matched to a gene: 7. The CDR3 sequence is 14 residues long. CDR1 and CDR2 (germline): GTSNPN, SVGIG (reference sequence). CDR3 residues: CAWKPGLATNEQFF. CDR3 DNA: TGTGCCTGGAAACCGGGACTAGCAACCAATGAGCAGTTCTTC.